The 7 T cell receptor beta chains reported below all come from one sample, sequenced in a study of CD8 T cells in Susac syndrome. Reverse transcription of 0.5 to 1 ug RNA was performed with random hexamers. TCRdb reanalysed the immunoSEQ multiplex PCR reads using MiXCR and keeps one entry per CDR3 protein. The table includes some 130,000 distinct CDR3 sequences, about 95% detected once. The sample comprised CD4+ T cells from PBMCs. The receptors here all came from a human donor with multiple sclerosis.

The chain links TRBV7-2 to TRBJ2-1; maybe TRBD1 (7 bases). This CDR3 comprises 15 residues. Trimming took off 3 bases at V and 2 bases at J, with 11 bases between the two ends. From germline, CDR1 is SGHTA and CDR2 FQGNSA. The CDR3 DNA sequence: TGTGCCAGCAGCTTGGCCAGGGGGGCCTACAATGAGCAGTTCTTC. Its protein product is CASSLARGAYNEQFF.

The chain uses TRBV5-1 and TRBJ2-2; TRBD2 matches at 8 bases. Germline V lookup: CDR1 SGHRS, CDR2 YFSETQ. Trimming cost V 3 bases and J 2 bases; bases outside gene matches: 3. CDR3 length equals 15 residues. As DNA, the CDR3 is TGCGCCAGCAGCTCACTAGCGGCTAACACCGGGGAGCTGTTTTTT. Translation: CASSSLAANTGELFF. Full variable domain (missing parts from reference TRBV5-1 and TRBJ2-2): KAGVTQTPRYLIKTRGQQVTLSCSPISGHRSVSWYQQTPGQGLQFLFEYFSETQRNKGNFPGRFSGRQFSNSRSEMNVSTLELGDSALYLCASSSLAANTGELFFGEGSRLTVL.

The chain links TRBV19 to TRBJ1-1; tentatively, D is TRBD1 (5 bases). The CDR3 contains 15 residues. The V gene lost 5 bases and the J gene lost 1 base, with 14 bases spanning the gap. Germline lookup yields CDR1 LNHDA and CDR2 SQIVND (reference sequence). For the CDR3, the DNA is TGTGCCAGTAGTCCCCGGCAGGGAGGGAACACTGAAGCTTTCTTT. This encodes CASSPRQGGNTEAFF.

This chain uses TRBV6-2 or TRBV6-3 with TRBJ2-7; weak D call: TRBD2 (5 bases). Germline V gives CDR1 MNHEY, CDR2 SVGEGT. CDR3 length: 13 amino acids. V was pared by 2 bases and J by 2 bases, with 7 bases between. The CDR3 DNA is TGTGCCAGCAGTTACCCGCGGGCCTACGAGCAGTACTTC. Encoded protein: CASSYPRAYEQYF.

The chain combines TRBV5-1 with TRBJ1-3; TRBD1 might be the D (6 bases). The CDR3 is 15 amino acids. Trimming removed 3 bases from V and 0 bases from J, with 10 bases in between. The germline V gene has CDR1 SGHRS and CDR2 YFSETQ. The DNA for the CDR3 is TGCGCCAGCAGCTCTTCAGGGGTCTCTGGAAACACCATATATTTT. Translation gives CASSSSGVSGNTIYF.

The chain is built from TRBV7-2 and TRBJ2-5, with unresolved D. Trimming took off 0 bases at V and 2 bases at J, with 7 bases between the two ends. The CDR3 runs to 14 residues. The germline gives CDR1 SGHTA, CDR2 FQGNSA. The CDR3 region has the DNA TGTGCCAGCAGCTTAGCGAACTGGCAAGAGACCCAGTACTTC. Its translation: CASSLANWQETQYF.

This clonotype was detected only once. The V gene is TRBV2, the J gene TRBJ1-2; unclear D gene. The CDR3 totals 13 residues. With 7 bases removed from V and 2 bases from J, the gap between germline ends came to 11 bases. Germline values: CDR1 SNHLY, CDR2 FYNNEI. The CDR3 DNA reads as TGTGCCAGCAAGGTCGCCAGGAACTATGGCTACACCTTC. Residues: CASKVARNYGYTF.